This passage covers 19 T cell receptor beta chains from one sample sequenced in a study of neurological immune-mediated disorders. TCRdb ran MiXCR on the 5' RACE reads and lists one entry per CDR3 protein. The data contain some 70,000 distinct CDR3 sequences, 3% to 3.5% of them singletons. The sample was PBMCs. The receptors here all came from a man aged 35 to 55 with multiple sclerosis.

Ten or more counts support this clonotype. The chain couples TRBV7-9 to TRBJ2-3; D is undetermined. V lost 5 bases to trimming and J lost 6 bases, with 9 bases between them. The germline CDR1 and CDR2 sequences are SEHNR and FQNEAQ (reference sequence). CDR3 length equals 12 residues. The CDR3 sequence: CASSPESDTQYF. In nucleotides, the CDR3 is TGTGCCAGCAGCCCCGAGTCTGATACGCAGTATTTT.

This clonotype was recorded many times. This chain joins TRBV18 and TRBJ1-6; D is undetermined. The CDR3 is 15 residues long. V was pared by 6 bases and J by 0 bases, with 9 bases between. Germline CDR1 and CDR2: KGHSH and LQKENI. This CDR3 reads CASSSRSSYNSPLHF. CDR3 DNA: TGTGCCAGCTCGTCCAGGAGCTCCTATAATTCACCCCTCCACTTT.

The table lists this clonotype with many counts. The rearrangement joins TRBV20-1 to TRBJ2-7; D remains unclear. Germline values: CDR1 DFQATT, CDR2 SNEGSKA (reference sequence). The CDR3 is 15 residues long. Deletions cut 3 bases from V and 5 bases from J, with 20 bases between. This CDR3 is CSASGRSLRGNEQYF. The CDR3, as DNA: TGCAGTGCTAGCGGCAGGTCGCTACGTGGTAACGAGCAGTACTTC.

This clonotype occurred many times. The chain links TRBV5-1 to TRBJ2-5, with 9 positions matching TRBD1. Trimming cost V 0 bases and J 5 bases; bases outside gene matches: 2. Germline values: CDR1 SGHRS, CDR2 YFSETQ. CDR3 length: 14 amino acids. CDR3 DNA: TGCGCCAGCAGCTTGGGGGACAGGGCTGAGACCCAGTACTTC. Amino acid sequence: CASSLGDRAETQYF.

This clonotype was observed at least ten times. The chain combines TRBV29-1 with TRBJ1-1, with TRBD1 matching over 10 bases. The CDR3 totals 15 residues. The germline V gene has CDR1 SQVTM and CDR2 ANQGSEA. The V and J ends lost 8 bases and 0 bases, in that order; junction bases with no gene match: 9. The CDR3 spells CSSTRTGGLNTEAFF. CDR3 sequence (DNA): TGCAGCTCCACCAGGACAGGGGGACTGAACACTGAAGCTTTCTTT.

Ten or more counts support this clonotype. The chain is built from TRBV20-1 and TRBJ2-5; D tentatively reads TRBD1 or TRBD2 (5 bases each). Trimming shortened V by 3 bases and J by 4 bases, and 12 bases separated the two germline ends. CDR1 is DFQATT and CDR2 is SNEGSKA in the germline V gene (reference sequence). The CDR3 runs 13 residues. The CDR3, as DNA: TGCAGTGCTAGTACGAGGGGCCGAGAGACCCAGTACTTC. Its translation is CSASTRGRETQYF.

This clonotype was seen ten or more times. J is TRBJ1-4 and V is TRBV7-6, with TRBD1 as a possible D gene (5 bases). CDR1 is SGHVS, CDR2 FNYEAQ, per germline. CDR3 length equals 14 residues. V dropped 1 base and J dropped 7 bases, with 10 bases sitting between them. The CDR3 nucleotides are TGTGCCAGCAGCTTAGGCAGGGAGGGTGAAAAACTGTTTTTT. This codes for CASSLGREGEKLFF.

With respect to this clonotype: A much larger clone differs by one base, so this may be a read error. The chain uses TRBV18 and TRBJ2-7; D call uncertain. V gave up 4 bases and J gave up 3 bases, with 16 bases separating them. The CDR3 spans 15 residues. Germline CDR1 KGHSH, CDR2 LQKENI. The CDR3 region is CASSHETSPNYEQYF. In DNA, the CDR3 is TGTGCCAGCTCACACGAAACATCGCCTAACTACGAGCAGTACTTC.

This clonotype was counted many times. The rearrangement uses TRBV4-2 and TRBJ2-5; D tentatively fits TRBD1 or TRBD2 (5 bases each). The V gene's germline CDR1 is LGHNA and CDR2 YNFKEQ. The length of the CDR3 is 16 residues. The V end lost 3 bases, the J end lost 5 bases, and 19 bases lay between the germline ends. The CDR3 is CASSHQGSRDGETQYF. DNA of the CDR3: TGTGCCAGCAGCCACCAAGGGAGCAGGGACGGCGAGACCCAGTACTTC.

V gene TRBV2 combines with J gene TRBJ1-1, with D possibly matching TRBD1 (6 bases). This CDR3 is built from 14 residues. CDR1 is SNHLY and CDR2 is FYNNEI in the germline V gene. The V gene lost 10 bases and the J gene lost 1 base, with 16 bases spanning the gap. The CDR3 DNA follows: TGTGCCACCCTTCCAGGAGGGGGGAACACTGAAGCTTTCTTT. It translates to CATLPGGGNTEAFF.

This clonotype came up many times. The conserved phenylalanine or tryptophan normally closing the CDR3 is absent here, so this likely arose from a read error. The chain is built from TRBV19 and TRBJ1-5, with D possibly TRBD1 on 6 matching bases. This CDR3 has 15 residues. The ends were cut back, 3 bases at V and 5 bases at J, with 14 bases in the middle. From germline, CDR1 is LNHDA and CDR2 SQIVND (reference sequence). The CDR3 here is CASSIPGRGDQPQHL. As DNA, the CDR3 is TGTGCCAGTAGTATCCCTGGGAGGGGGGATCAGCCCCAGCATCTT.

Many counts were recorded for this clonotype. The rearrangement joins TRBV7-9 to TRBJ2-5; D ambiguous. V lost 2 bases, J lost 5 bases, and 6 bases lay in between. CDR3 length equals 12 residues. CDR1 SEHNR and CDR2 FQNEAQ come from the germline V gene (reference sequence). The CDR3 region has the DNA TGTGCCAGCAGCTTACTGGGTGAGACCCAGTACTTC. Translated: CASSLLGETQYF.

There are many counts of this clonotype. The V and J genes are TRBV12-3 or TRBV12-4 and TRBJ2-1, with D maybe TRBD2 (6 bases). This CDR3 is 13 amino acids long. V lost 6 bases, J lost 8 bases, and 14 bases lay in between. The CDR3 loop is CASRVYPGDEQFF. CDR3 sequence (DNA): TGTGCCAGCAGGGTCTACCCGGGGGATGAGCAGTTCTTC.

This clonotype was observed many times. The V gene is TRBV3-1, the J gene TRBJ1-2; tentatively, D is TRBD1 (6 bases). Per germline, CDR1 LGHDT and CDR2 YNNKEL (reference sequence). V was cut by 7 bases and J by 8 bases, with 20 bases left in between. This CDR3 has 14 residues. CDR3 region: CASISRGGGEGYTF. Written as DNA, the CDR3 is TGTGCCAGCATCTCAAGGGGCGGGGGCGAAGGCTACACCTTC.

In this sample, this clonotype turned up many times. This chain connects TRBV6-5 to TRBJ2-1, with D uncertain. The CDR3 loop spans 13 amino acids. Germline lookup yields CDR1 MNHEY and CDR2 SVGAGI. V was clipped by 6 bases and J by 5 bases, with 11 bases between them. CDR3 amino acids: CASSRPLNNEQFF. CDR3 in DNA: TGTGCCAGCAGCCGTCCCCTAAACAATGAGCAGTTCTTC.

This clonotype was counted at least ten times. CDR3 in amino acids: CASSSHWTALHF. For the CDR3, the DNA is TGTGCCAGCAGCTCCCATTGGACGGCCCTCCACTTT. The chain has TRBV7-2 and TRBJ1-6; D gene uncertain. There are 12 residues in the CDR3. Between the trimmed V and J ends, which lost 4 bases and 14 bases, there was a span of 12 bases. Germline values: CDR1 SGHTA, CDR2 FQGNSA.

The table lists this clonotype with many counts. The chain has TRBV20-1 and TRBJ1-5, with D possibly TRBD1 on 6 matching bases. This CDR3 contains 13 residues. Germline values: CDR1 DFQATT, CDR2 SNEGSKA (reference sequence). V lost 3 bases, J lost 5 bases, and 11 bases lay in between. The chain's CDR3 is CSASDPGDQPQHF. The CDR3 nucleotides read TGCAGTGCTAGCGACCCAGGGGATCAGCCCCAGCATTTT.

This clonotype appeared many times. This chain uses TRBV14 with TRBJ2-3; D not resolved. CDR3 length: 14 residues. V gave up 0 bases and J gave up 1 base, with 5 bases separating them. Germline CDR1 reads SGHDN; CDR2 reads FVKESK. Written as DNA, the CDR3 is TGTGCCAGCAGCCAAGATCTCGGCACAGATACGCAGTATTTT. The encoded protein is CASSQDLGTDTQYF. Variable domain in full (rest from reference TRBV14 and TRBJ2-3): EAGVTQFPSHSVIEKGQTVTLRCDPISGHDNLYWYRRVMGKEIKFLLHFVKESKQDESGMPNNRFLAERTGGTYSTLKVQPAELEDSGVYFCASSQDLGTDTQYFGPGTRLTVL.

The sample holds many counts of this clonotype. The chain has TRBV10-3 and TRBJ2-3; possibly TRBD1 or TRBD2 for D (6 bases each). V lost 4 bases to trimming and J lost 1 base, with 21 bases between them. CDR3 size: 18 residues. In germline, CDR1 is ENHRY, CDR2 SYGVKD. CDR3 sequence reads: CAISADPGAARGTDTQYF. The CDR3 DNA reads TGTGCCATCAGTGCCGATCCGGGGGCAGCCCGGGGCACAGATACGCAGTATTTT.